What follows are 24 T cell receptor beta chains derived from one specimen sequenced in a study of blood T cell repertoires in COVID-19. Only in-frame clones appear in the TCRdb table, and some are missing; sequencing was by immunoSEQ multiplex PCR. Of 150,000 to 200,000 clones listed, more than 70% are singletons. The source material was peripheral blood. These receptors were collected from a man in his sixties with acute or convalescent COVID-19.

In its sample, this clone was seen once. The CDR3 region has the DNA TGTGCCAGCAGCAAAGCAGCCAGGGGGCACCACGAGCAGTACTTC. It specifies CASSKAARGHHEQYF. The chain has TRBV21-1 and TRBJ2-7; whether TRBD1, the table's D call, matches the DNA was not checked. TRBV21-1 is deemed a pseudogene. This CDR3 has 15 residues.

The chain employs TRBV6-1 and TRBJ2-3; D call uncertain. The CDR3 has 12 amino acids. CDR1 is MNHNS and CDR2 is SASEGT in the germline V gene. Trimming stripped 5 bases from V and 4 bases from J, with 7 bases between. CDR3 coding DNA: TGTGCCAGCAGTACTTCCGCAGATACGCAGTATTTT. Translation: CASSTSADTQYF.

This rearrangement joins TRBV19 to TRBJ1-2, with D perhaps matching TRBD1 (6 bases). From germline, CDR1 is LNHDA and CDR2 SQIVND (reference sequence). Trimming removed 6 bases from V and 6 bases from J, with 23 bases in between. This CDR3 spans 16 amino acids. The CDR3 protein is CASRPHREKFLHGYTF. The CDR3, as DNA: TGTGCCAGTAGGCCCCACAGGGAGAAGTTCTTGCATGGCTACACCTTC.

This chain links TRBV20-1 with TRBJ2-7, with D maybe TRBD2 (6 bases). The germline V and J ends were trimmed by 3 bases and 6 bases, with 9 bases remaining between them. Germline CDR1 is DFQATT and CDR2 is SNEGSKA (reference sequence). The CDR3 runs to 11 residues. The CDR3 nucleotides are TGCAGTGCTAGTGCGGGGAGCGAGCAGTACTTC. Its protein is CSASAGSEQYF.

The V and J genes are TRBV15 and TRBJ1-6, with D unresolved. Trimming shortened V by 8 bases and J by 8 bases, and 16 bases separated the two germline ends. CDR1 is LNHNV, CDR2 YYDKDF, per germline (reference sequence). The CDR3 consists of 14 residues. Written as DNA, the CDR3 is TGTGCCACCGGAACCTGGGAGTTCCATTCACCCCTCCACTTT. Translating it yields CATGTWEFHSPLHF.

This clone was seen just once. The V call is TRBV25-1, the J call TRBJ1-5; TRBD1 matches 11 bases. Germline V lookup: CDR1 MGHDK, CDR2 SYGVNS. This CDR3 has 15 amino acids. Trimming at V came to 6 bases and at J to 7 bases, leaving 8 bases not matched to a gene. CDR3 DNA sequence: TGTGCCAGCAGCCCGGGACAGGGGGTCGCACAGCCCCAGCATTTT. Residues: CASSPGQGVAQPQHF.

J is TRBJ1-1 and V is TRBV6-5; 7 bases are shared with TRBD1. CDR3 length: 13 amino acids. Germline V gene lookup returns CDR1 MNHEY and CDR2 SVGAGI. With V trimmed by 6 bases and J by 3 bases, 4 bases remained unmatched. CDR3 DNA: TGTGCCAGCAGGAGGGGACAGTACACTGAAGCTTTCTTT. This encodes CASRRGQYTEAFF.

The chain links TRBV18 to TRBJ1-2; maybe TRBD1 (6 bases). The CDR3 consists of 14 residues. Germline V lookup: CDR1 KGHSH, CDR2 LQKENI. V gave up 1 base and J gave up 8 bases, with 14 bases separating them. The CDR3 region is CASSPRQEAGGYTF. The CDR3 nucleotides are TGTGCCAGCTCACCACGACAGGAGGCTGGGGGCTACACCTTC.

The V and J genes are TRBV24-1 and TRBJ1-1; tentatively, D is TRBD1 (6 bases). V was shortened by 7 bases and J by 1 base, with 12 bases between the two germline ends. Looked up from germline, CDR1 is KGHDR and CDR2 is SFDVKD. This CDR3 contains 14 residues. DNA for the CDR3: TGTGCCACCAGGAAGACAGGAGAGAACACTGAAGCTTTCTTT. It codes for CATRKTGENTEAFF.

CDR3 DNA: TGTGCCAGCAGCGAGGGGAGGGGACAGGGATTCGTACTGGGCAATCAGCCCCAGCATTTT. It codes for CASSEGRGQGFVLGNQPQHF. The chain recombines TRBV6-6 with TRBJ1-5; 9 nucleotides align to TRBD1. CDR3 length: 20 residues. With V trimmed by 6 bases and J by 2 bases, 20 bases remained unmatched. Germline CDR1 MNHNY, CDR2 SVGAGI (reference sequence).

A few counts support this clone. The CDR3 protein is CASSPPGTAYYGYTF. The CDR3 DNA is TGTGCCAGCTCACCGCCCGGGACAGCCTACTATGGCTACACCTTC. This chain joins TRBV18 and TRBJ1-2; 7 nucleotides agree with TRBD1. Trimming removed 3 bases from V and 3 bases from J; junction bases left unmatched: 7. The CDR3 runs to 15 residues. Germline-derived CDR1 and CDR2 are KGHSH and LQKENI.

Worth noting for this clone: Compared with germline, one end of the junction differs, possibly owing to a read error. The CDR3 DNA sequence: TGTGCCAGCAGTCAAGCGGGACAGGGAAATTCACCCCTCCACTTT. It is translated as CASSQAGQGNSPLHF. This sequence joins TRBV6-1 and TRBJ1-6, with TRBD1 identical over 9 bases. CDR1 and CDR2 from the germline V gene are MNHNS and SASEGT. The CDR3 runs 15 residues.

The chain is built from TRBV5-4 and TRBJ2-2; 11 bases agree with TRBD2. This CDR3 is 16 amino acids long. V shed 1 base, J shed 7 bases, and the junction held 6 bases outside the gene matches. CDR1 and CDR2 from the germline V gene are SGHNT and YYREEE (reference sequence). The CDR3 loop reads CASSLITSGGGGELFF. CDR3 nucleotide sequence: TGTGCCAGCAGCTTGATTACTAGCGGGGGTGGCGGGGAGCTGTTTTTT.

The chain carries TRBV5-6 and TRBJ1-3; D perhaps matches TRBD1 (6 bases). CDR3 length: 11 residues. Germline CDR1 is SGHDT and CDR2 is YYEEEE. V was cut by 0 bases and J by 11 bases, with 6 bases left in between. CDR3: CASSLGQAIYF. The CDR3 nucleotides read TGTGCCAGCAGCTTGGGACAGGCCATATATTTT.

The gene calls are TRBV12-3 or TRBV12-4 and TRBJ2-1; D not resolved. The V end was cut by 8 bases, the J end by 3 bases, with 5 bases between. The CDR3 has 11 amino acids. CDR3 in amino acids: CASCVYNEQFF. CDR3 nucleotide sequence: TGTGCCAGCTGCGTCTACAATGAGCAGTTCTTC.

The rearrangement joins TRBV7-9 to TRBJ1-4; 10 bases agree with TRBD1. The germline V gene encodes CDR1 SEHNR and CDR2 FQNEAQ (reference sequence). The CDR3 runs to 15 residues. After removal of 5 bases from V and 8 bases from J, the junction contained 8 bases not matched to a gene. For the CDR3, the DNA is TGTGCCAGCAGCAACCGGGCGACAGGGGGCGAAAAACTGTTTTTT. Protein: CASSNRATGGEKLFF.

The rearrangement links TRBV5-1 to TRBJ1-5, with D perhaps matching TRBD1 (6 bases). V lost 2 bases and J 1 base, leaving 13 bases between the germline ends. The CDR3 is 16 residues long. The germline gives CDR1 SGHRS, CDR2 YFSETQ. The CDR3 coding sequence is TGCGCCAGCAGCTTCGAGGACAGTAAAAGCAATCAGCCCCAGCATTTT. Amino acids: CASSFEDSKSNQPQHF. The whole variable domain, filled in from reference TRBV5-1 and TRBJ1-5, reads KAGVTQTPRYLIKTRGQQVTLSCSPISGHRSVSWYQQTPGQGLQFLFEYFSETQRNKGNFPGRFSGRQFSNSRSEMNVSTLELGDSALYLCASSFEDSKSNQPQHFGDGTRLSIL.

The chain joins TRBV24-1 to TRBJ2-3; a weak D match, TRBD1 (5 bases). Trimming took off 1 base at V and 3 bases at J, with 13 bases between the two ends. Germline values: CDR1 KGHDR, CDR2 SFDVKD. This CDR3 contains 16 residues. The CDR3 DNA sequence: TGTGCCACCAGTGATTTAGGGCCAGGGAAGACAGATACGCAGTATTTT. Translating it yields CATSDLGPGKTDTQYF.

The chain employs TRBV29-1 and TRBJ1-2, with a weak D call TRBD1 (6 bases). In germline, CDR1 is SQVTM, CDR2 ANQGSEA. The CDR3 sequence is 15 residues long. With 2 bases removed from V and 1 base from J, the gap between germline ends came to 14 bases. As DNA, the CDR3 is TGCAGCGTTGAACCTCGACAGGCCCTTAACTATGGCTACACCTTC. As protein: CSVEPRQALNYGYTF.

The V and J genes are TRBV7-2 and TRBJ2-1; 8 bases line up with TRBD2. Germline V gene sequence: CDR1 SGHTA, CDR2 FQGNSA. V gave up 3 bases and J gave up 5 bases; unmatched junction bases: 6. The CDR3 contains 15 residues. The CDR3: CASSFSGGYNNEQFF. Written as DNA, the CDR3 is TGTGCCAGCAGCTTTTCGGGGGGGTACAACAATGAGCAGTTCTTC.

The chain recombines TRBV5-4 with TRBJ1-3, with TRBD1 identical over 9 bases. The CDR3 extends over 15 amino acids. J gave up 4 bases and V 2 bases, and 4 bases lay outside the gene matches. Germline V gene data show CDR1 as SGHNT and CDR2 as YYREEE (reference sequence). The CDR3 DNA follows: TGTGCCAGCAGCTTCGGACAGGGGCTAGGAAACACCATATATTTT. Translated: CASSFGQGLGNTIYF.

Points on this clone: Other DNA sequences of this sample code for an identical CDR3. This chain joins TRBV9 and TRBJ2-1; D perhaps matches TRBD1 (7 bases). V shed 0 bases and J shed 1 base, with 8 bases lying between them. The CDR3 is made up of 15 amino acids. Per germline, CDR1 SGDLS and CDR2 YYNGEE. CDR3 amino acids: CASSVAGGSYNEQFF. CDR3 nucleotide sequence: TGTGCCAGCAGCGTAGCAGGGGGGTCCTACAATGAGCAGTTCTTC. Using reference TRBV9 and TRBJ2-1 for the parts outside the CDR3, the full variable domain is DSGVTQTPKHLITATGQRVTLRCSPRSGDLSVYWYQQSLDQGLQFLIQYYNGEERAKGNILERFSAQQFPDLHSELNLSSLELGDSALYFCASSVAGGSYNEQFFGPGTRLTVL.

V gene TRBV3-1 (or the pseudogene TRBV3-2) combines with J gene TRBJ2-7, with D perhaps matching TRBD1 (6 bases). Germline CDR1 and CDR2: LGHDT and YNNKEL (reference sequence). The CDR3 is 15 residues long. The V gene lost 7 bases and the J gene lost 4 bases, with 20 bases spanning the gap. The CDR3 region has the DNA TGTGCCAGCAACCGGACAGCAGTACCCCTTTACGAGCAGTACTTC. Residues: CASNRTAVPLYEQYF.

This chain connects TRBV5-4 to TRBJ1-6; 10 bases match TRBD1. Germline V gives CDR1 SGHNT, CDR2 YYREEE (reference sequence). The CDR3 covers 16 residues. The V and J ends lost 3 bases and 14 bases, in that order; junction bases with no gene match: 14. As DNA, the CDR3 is TGTGCCAGCAGCTCCGGCCGGGACAGGGGCAATTCGGCCCTCCACTTT. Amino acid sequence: CASSSGRDRGNSALHF.